This TCR beta chain derives from a study of blood T cell repertoires in COVID-19. The overall study: Sample material is recorded as cDNA or gDNA derived from T cells, B-cell-depleted T cells, or PBMCs.

In the original processing: Reference gene primer amplification in the assay estimated nucleated cell counts. TCRdb keeps only in-frame clones here, not all; method: immunoSEQ multiplex PCR. The DNA was the basis for D and trimming; V, J and clone size are from that table. The profile shows around 430,000 clones, 88% of them singletons. This CDR3 contains 14 residues. Germline CDR1 is MNHNS and CDR2 is SASEGT. The trim removed 3 bases at V and 5 bases at J, leaving 5 bases unmatched. The TCR originated in a woman aged 45-60 years with COVID-19, enrolled during active disease. What was sequenced was peripheral blood. V gene TRBV6-1 combines with J gene TRBJ1-1; TRBD1 matches at 8 bases. Written as DNA, the CDR3 is TGTGCCAGCAGTGACCAGGGGGCCAAGACTGAAGCTTTCTTT. It encodes CASSDQGAKTEAFF.